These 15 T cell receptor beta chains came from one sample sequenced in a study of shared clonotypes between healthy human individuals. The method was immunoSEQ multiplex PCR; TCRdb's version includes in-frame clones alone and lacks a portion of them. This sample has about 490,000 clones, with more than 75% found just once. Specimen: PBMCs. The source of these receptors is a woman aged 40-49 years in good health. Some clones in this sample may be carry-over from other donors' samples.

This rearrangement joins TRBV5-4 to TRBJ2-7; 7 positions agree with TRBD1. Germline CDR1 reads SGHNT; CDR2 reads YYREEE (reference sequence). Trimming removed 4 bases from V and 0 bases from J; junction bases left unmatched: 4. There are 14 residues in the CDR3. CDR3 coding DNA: TGTGCCAGCAGCCTGACAGGGAACTCCTACGAGCAGTACTTC. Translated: CASSLTGNSYEQYF.

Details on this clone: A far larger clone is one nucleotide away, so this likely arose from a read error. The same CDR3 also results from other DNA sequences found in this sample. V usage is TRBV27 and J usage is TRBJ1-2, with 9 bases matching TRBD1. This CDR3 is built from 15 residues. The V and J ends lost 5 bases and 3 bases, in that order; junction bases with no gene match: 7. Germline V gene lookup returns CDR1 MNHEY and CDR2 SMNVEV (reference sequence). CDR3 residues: CASSPRQGGDYGYTF. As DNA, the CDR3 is TGTGCCAGCAGTCCGAGACAGGGGGGGGACTATGGCTACACCTTC.

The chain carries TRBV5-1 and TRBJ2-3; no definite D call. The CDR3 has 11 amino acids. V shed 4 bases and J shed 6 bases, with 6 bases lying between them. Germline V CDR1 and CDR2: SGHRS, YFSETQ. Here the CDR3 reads CASSLKDTQYF. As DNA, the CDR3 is TGCGCCAGCAGCCTCAAGGATACGCAGTATTTT.

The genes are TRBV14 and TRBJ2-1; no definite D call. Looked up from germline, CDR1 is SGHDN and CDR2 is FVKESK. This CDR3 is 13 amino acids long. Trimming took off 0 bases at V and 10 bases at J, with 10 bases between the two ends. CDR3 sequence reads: CASSQDRSGEQFF. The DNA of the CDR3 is TGTGCCAGCAGCCAAGATCGGTCCGGAGAGCAGTTCTTC.

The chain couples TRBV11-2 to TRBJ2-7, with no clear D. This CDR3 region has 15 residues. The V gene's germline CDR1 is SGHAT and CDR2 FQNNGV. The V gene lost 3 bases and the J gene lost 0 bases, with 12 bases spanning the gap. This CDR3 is CASSFRVPSSYEQYF. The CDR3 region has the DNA TGTGCCAGCAGCTTCCGGGTCCCGAGCTCCTACGAGCAGTACTTC. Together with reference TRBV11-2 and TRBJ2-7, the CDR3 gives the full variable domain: EAGVAQSPRYKIIEKRQSVAFWCNPISGHATLYWYQQILGQGPKLLIQFQNNGVVDDSQLPKDRFSAERLKGVDSTLKIQPAKLEDSAVYLCASSFRVPSSYEQYFGPGTRLTVT.

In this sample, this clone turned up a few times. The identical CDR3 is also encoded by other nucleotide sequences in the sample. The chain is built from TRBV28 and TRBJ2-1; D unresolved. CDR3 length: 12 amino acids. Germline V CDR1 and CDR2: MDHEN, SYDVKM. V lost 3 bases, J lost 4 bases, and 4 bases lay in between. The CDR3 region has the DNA TGTGCCAGCAGTTTGGGGTACAATGAGCAGTTCTTC. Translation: CASSLGYNEQFF.

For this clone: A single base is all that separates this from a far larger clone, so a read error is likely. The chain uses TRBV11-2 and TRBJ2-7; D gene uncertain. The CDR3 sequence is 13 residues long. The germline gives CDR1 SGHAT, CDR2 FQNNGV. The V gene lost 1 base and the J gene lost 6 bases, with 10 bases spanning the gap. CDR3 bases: TGTGCCAGCAGCTTAGGTGATGGCTGCGAGCAGTACTTC. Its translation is CASSLGDGCEQYF.

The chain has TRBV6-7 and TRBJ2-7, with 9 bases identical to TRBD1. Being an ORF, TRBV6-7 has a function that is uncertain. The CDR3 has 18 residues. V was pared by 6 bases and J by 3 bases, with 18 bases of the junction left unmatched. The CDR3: CASRPRDREPAGHYEQYF. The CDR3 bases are TGTGCCAGCAGACCCCGGGACAGGGAACCAGCGGGACACTACGAGCAGTACTTC.

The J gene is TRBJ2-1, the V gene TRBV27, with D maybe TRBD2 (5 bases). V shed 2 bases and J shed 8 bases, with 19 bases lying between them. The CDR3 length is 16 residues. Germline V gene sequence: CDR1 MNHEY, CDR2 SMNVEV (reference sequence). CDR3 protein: CASSLGSWEYRDEQFF. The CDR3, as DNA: TGTGCCAGCAGTTTAGGGTCGTGGGAGTATAGGGATGAGCAGTTCTTC.

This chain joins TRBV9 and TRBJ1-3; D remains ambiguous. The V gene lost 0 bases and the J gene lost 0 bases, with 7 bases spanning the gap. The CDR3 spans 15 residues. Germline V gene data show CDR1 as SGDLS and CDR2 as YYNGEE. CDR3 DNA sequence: TGTGCCAGCAGCGTAGGGGATGACTCTGGAAACACCATATATTTT. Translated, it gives CASSVGDDSGNTIYF. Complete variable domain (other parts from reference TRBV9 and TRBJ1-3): DSGVTQTPKHLITATGQRVTLRCSPRSGDLSVYWYQQSLDQGLQFLIQYYNGEERAKGNILERFSAQQFPDLHSELNLSSLELGDSALYFCASSVGDDSGNTIYFGEGSWLTVV.

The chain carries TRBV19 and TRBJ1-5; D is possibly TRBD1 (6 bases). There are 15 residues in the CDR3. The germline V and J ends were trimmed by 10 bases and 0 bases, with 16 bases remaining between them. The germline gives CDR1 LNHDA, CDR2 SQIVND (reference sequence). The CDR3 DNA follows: TGTGCCACCCGGCGACAGGCTTATAGCAATCAGCCCCAGCATTTT. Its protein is CATRRQAYSNQPQHF.

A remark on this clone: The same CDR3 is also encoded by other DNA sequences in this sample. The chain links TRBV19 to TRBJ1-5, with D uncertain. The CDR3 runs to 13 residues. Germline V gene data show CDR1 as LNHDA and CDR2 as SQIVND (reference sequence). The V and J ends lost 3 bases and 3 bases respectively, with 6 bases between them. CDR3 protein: CASSMGSNQPQHF. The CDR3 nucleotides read TGTGCCAGTAGTATGGGGTCCAATCAGCCCCAGCATTTT.

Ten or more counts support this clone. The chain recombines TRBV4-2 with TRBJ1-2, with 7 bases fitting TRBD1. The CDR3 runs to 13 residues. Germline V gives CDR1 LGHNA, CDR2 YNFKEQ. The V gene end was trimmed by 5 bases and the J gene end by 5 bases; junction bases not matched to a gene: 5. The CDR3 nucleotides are TGTGCCAGCAGCGGACAGGATATGTATGGCTACACCTTC. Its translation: CASSGQDMYGYTF.

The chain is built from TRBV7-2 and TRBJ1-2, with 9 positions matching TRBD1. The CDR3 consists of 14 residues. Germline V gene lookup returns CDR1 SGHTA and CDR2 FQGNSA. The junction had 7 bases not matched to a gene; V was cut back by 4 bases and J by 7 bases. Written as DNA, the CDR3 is TGTGCCAGCAGCTCCTCCGGGGACAGGGCTGGCTACACCTTC. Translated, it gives CASSSSGDRAGYTF.

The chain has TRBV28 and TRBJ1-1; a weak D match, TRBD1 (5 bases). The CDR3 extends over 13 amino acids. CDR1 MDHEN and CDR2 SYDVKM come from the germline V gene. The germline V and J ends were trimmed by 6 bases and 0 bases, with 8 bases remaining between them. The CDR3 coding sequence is TGTGCCAGCAGGGCGACAGTGAACACTGAAGCTTTCTTT. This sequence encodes CASRATVNTEAFF.